The 9 T cell receptor beta chains reported below all come from one sample, sequenced in a study of control samples from healthy donors and cancer patients. Here immunoSEQ multiplex PCR was the method, and the copy in TCRdb shows in-frame clones only, minus some. The sample includes over 40,000 clones, about 90% seen only once; the top ten take about 39%. Specimen: PBMCs. The receptors shown here come from a man between 50 and 59 years old with head and neck cancer.

There are a few counts of this clone. The gene calls are TRBV4-2 and TRBJ2-2, with TRBD1 identical over 11 bases. Germline V gene sequence: CDR1 LGHNA, CDR2 YNFKEQ. CDR3 size: 17 residues. The V segment lost 2 bases and the J segment 4 bases; nucleotides outside the gene matches: 6. CDR3 nucleotide sequence: TGTGCCAGCAGCCAAATGGTGGACAGGGGGCGCACCGGGGAGCTGTTTTTT. Amino acid sequence: CASSQMVDRGRTGELFF.

This chain connects TRBV11-3 to TRBJ2-2, with D tentatively TRBD2 (7 bases). Germline V gives CDR1 SGHNT, CDR2 YENEEA. V was trimmed by 7 bases and J by 7 bases, leaving 19 bases between them. The CDR3 length is 15 residues. The CDR3 DNA reads TGTGCCAGCACCTCGAATGCGGGGGCGGACGGGGAGCTGTTTTTT. It codes for CASTSNAGADGELFF.

This sequence joins TRBV4-1 and TRBJ1-5, with no clear D. The CDR3 extends over 13 amino acids. Trimming removed 6 bases at V and 7 bases at J, with 13 bases between. The germline gives CDR1 MGHRA, CDR2 YSYEKL. The CDR3 spells CASREGPGQPQHF. The CDR3 region has the DNA TGCGCCAGCAGGGAAGGTCCGGGGCAGCCCCAGCATTTT.

The chain links TRBV29-1 to TRBJ2-7; D could derive from TRBD1 or TRBD2 (5 bases each). CDR3 length equals 11 residues. V lost 4 bases to trimming and J lost 5 bases, with 9 bases between them. Germline CDR1 SQVTM, CDR2 ANQGSEA. CDR3 nucleotides: TGCAGCGTTGCCCAGGGAGACGAGCAGTACTTC. Its translation is CSVAQGDEQYF.

On this clone itself: Lacking the conserved final phenylalanine or tryptophan, this CDR3 likely reflects a read error. The DNA is omitted, as the CDR3 cannot be located on it reliably, and the CDR3 follows TCRdb's listing. V usage is TRBV11-2 and J usage is TRBJ2-4; no DNA check was done on the table's D call, TRBD2. Both ends counted, the CDR3 spans 8 residues. Germline CDR1 is SGHAT and CDR2 is FQNNGV. The CDR3 sequence: CASSHSSY.

The rearrangement links TRBV28 to TRBJ1-2, with D possibly being TRBD1 (5 bases). V was pared by 10 bases and J by 4 bases, with 19 bases between. CDR1 and CDR2 from the germline V gene are MDHEN and SYDVKM. The CDR3 covers 14 residues. The CDR3 protein is CAITGEQSPYGYTF. For the CDR3, the DNA is TGTGCCATTACGGGGGAACAGTCGCCCTATGGCTACACCTTC.

V usage is TRBV5-1 and J usage is TRBJ2-3; TRBD2 aligns across 8 bases. Unmatched junction bases numbered 8, after V lost 2 bases and J lost 3 bases. The CDR3 has 16 amino acids. Germline CDR1 is SGHRS and CDR2 is YFSETQ. The CDR3 loop reads CASSFYGREGTDTQYF. The CDR3 DNA reads TGCGCCAGCAGCTTCTATGGCCGGGAGGGTACAGATACGCAGTATTTT. Together with reference TRBV5-1 and TRBJ2-3, the CDR3 gives the full variable domain: KAGVTQTPRYLIKTRGQQVTLSCSPISGHRSVSWYQQTPGQGLQFLFEYFSETQRNKGNFPGRFSGRQFSNSRSEMNVSTLELGDSALYLCASSFYGREGTDTQYFGPGTRLTVL.

This chain connects TRBV5-6 to TRBJ2-3, with 7 nucleotides matching TRBD1. CDR1 is SGHDT, CDR2 YYEEEE, per germline. V dropped 3 bases and J dropped 3; count of bases not matched to a gene: 4. This CDR3 has 14 amino acids. The CDR3 sequence: CASSYMTGTDTQYF. The CDR3 DNA follows: TGTGCCAGCAGCTACATGACAGGGACAGATACGCAGTATTTT. Full variable domain (outside the CDR3, taken from reference TRBV5-6 and TRBJ2-3): DAGVTQSPTHLIKTRGQQVTLRCSPKSGHDTVSWYQQALGQGPQFIFQYYEEEERQRGNFPDRFSGHQFPNYSSELNVNALLLGDSALYLCASSYMTGTDTQYFGPGTRLTVL.

V and J are TRBV5-6 and TRBJ1-5, with D perhaps TRBD1 (5 bases). The V gene's germline CDR1 is SGHDT and CDR2 YYEEEE. The CDR3 has 16 amino acids. V was cut by 4 bases and J by 2 bases, with 16 bases left in between. The CDR3 DNA sequence: TGTGCCAGCAGCGTGTGGGGGATCGTTGGCAATCAGCCCCAGCATTTT. Amino acids: CASSVWGIVGNQPQHF.